This TCR beta chain was identified in a study of blood T cell repertoires in COVID-19. The CDR3 length is 15 residues. The V and J ends lost 4 bases and 6 bases, in that order; junction bases with no gene match: 8. Germline V CDR1 and CDR2: MDHEN, SYDVKM. Profiled with immunoSEQ multiplex PCR; TCRdb holds only in-frame clones, not every one. The sample holds over 50,000 clones, about nine tenths seen once. The clonotype comes from a human donor in a cohort sampled during active COVID-19. V usage is TRBV28 and J usage is TRBJ2-7; 11 bases map to TRBD1. The sample taken for sequencing was peripheral blood. CDR3 DNA sequence: TGTGCCAGCAGTTCCTCCGGGACAGGGGGTCGCGAGCAGTACTTC. This codes for CASSSSGTGGREQYF. Looking up the rest from reference TRBV28 and TRBJ2-7 gives the full variable domain: DVKVTQSSRYLVKRTGEKVFLECVQDMDHENMFWYRQDPGLGLRLIYFSYDVKMKEKGDIPEGYSVSREKKERFSLILESASTNQTSMYLCASSSSGTGGREQYFGPGTRLTVT.